This T cell receptor beta chain was obtained from a study of early T cells in non-severe SARS-CoV-2 infection (dated by TCRdb to the early 2020s). For context, the study as a whole: Bulk RNA from unsorted whole blood was used for TCR sequencing, so alpha and beta chains could not be paired. Summary of the overall study and its limitations: VDJdb matching was skewed toward anti-spike CD8 responses and likely underestimated virus-specific expansions, missing private and CD4 specificities.

This clonotype was counted between two and nine times. This receptor's antigen is unknown. No base-level quality is on record; no much larger clone is a single base apart. The library was produced with 5' RACE. Sequencing took place on a NextSeq 500. To correct for sequencing error and PCR bias, the TCR library protocol tagged individual cDNA molecules with unique molecular identifiers. TCR alpha and beta chains were both sequenced, and the abundances of alpha and beta sequences in each sample were closely correlated with each other. On the authors' methods: V gene, J gene and CDR3 annotation of TCR sequences was performed with Decombinator V4. TCRs were defined as expanded if a significant change between any two time points was detected under a Poisson model with p below 0.0001. TCR abundances were normalised to the total number of TCRs sequenced in each sample and reported as counts per million. MAIT TCRs were defined by TRAV1-2 paired with TRAJ12, TRAJ20 or TRAJ33, and iNKT TCRs by TRAV10 paired with TRAJ18. VDJdb, accessed on 1 November 2021, was searched for TCRs annotated for CMV, EBV and SARS-CoV-2, and TCRs annotated for more than one antigen were excluded. Through fastp at Q25 and MiXCR, TCRdb rebuilt clones from the public reads, retaining in-frame beta chains. CDR3 protein duplicates are merged, each entry listing the most common genes and DNA. The V and J calls, along with clone size, are taken from TCRdb and not from the paper's own processing. A total of approximately 100,000 distinct CDR3 sequences appear in this sample, around 15% of them only once. The top ten clonotypes cover 6.1% of the sample.

Trimming at the junction amounts to 3 bases on V and 6 bases on J, and the germline ends lie 12 bases apart. Via the germline V gene (reference sequence), CDR1 is LGHDT and CDR2 YNNKEL. The CDR3 sequence holds 14 residues, the cysteine and phenylalanine included. The DNA shown is the 42-base CDR3, in frame from base 1. Set within a cohort of healthcare workers in London, UK, this nested case-control study involved weekly PCR testing of nasopharyngeal swabs along with blood sampling. Healthcare workers were recruited between 23 and 31 March 2020, during the week of the UK lockdown, and were followed weekly for up to roughly 15 weeks.

This receptor was obtained from an adult who was a healthcare worker with PCR-confirmed SARS-CoV-2 infection or an uninfected control (not recorded which). The receptor chain draws on TRBV3-1 and TRBJ2-1; the D gene lacks a confident call. Specimen: whole blood. The nucleotide sequence is TGTGCCAGCAGCCATCTCGCGACTGGCAATGAGCAGTTCTTC. Its translation reads: CASSHLATGNEQFF.